This is a list of T cell receptor beta chains from one sample in a study of cytomegalovirus exposure and HLA in healthy donors. Assay: immunoSEQ multiplex PCR; the TCRdb copy retains only in-frame clones and omits some. The sample yields 150,000 or so clones, 65% to 80% seen once. The sequencing input was PBMCs. The receptors stem from a male donor in good health and CMV-seronegative. Both conserved end residues are part of each CDR3. The order of the fields is clone size, V gene, D gene, J gene, CDR3 protein, CDR3 DNA. D genes are given only for firm matches. Size tells how often a clone was seen (once, few, many) or the class of an expanded clone, and some rows leave it out.

-	TRBV6-5	TRBD2	TRBJ2-5	CASSSQAGESETQYF	TGTGCCAGCAGTTCGCAGGCGGGAGAATCGGAGACCCAGTACTTC
-	TRBV6-4	TRBD1	TRBJ2-3	CASSDALLNRGNTDTQYF	TGTGCCAGCAGTGACGCGCTGTTAAACAGGGGGAACACAGATACGCAGTATTTT
-	TRBV5-1	-	TRBJ1-2	CASSLGYGGGYTF	TGCGCCAGCAGCTTGGGGTACGGCGGTGGCTACACCTTC
-	TRBV7-9	TRBD1	TRBJ1-1	CASSFPGQREAFF	TGTGCCAGCAGCTTTCCGGGACAGCGTGAAGCTTTCTTT
-	TRBV5-4	-	TRBJ1-3	CASSLPPPGSGNTIYF	TGTGCCAGCAGCCTACCCCCCCCAGGGTCTGGAAACACCATATATTTT
-	TRBV7-9	-	TRBJ1-2	CASSLKGTELGGYTF	TGTGCCAGCAGCTTAAAGGGGACTGAGTTAGGTGGCTACACCTTC
-	TRBV19	TRBD2	TRBJ2-2	CASSFPGLKTGELFF	TGTGCCAGTAGTTTCCCGGGACTAAAGACCGGGGAGCTGTTTTTT
-	TRBV28	TRBD1	TRBJ1-2	CASSPTGIGYGYTF	TGTGCCAGCAGCCCGACAGGGATAGGCTATGGCTACACCTTC
-	TRBV7-9	-	TRBJ2-5	CSSSPFVQARETQYF	TGTTCCAGCAGCCCTTTCGTTCAGGCGAGAGAGACCCAGTACTTC
few	TRBV6-5	-	TRBJ1-2	CASSAQTITNYGYTF	TGTGCCAGCAGTGCTCAGACAATTACTAACTATGGCTACACCTTC
-	TRBV5-1	-	TRBJ2-3	CASSLSDSTDTQYF	TGCGCCAGCAGCTTGAGCGATAGCACAGATACGCAGTATTTT
-	TRBV5-1	TRBD2	TRBJ2-1	CASSLAGGGYEQFF	TGCGCCAGCAGCTTGGCCGGGGGGGGGTATGAGCAGTTCTTC
-	TRBV29-1	-	TRBJ2-3	CSVQWTGFTDTQYF	TGCAGCGTTCAGTGGACTGGATTCACAGATACGCAGTATTTT
-	TRBV19	-	TRBJ2-2	CASSIFTEPSGELFF	TGTGCCAGTAGTATTTTCACAGAACCATCAGGGGAGCTGTTTTTT
-	TRBV18	TRBD1	TRBJ1-3	CASSRTGTDTIYF	TGTGCCAGCTCGCGGACAGGGACGGACACCATATATTTT
once	TRBV28	-	TRBJ1-2	CASSLDPIGENYGYTF	TGTGCCAGCAGTCTAGATCCAATTGGTGAAAACTATGGCTACACCTTC
-	TRBV11-2	TRBD1	TRBJ1-1	CASRDPRQGFTEAFF	TGTGCCAGCAGAGACCCTCGACAGGGCTTCACTGAAGCTTTCTTT
-	TRBV27	-	TRBJ2-5	CASSLWGGPVYQETQYF	TGTGCCAGCAGTTTATGGGGGGGGCCCGTATACCAAGAGACCCAGTACTTC
-	TRBV7-9	-	TRBJ1-1	CASSLGQAVETEAFF	TGTGCCAGCAGCTTAGGACAGGCGGTGGAGACTGAAGCTTTCTTT
-	TRBV19	-	TRBJ2-1	CASSTRGAGSYNEQFF	TGTGCCAGTAGTACCCGGGGGGCCGGCTCCTACAATGAGCAGTTCTTC
-	TRBV5-1	-	TRBJ2-3	CASSWGASGSTDTQYF	TGCGCCAGCAGCTGGGGGGCTAGCGGAAGCACAGATACGCAGTATTTT
once	TRBV7-2	TRBD1	TRBJ1-2	CASSSVGTVSF	TGTGCCAGCAGCTCAGTGGGGACAGTATCCTTC
-	TRBV11-2	-	TRBJ1-2	CASSPDSNYGYTF	TGTGCCAGCAGCCCCGACAGCAACTATGGCTACACCTTC
few	TRBV11-3	TRBD2	TRBJ2-1	CASSRASGRNEQFF	TGTGCCAGCAGCAGAGCTAGCGGGAGAAATGAGCAGTTCTTC
-	TRBV30	-	TRBJ2-7	CAWGATYEQYF	TGTGCCTGGGGGGCAACCTACGAGCAGTACTTC
-	TRBV29-1	-	TRBJ1-3	CSAKTGTTTIYF	TGCAGCGCAAAGACAGGAACTACCACCATATATTTT
-	TRBV14	TRBD2	TRBJ2-1	CASSPWTSLNGNEQFF	TGTGCCAGCAGCCCCTGGACTAGTTTAAATGGCAATGAGCAGTTCTTC
once	TRBV18	-	TRBJ2-1	CASSQDGNLYNEQFF	TGTGCCAGCTCCCAAGACGGGAATTTATACAATGAGCAGTTCTTC
-	TRBV29-1	-	TRBJ2-6	CSVELYSGANVLTF	TGCAGCGTTGAATTGTACTCTGGGGCCAACGTCCTGACTTTC
-	TRBV19	-	TRBJ1-1	CASSIQGQGRWNTEAFF	TGTGCCAGTAGTATTCAAGGCCAGGGGCGGTGGAACACTGAAGCTTTCTTT
-	TRBV5-1	TRBD1	TRBJ2-5	CASSLALDRGQETQYF	TGCGCCAGCAGCTTGGCTCTCGACAGGGGACAAGAGACCCAGTACTTC
once	TRBV27	-	TRBJ1-1	CASSSRVFRGGNTEAFF	TGTGCCAGCAGTTCCCGAGTCTTCCGAGGTGGCAACACTGAAGCTTTCTTT
few	TRBV4-2	-	TRBJ2-7	CASSQEGMAPGGYEQYF	TGTGCCAGCAGCCAAGAGGGAATGGCTCCCGGGGGTTACGAGCAGTACTTC
-	TRBV20-1	-	TRBJ1-2	CSASFGIGYPF	TGCAGTGCTAGTTTCGGGATTGGTTACCCCTTC
-	TRBV28	TRBD1	TRBJ2-3	CASSSVRQGADTQYF	TGTGCCAGCAGTTCCGTAAGGCAGGGGGCAGATACGCAGTATTTT
-	TRBV13	-	TRBJ1-1	CASSSDSENTEAFF	TGTGCCAGCAGCTCTGACAGCGAGAACACTGAAGCTTTCTTT
-	TRBV30	TRBD1	TRBJ2-5	CAWGQGKEQYF	TGTGCCTGGGGACAGGGAAAAGAGCAGTACTTC
-	TRBV5-1	TRBD1	TRBJ2-5	CASSTTGISQETQYF	TGCGCCAGCAGCACGACAGGGATTTCCCAAGAGACCCAGTACTTC
-	TRBV25-1	-	TRBJ2-3	CASSGGLPTDTQYF	TGTGCCAGCAGTGGAGGACTACCAACAGATACGCAGTATTTT
-	TRBV9	-	TRBJ1-2	CASSVDVRGTGYTF	TGTGCCAGCAGCGTAGATGTACGGGGGACTGGCTACACCTTC
-	TRBV7-2	-	TRBJ2-1	CASSLVSGTSYNEQFF	TGTGCCAGCAGCTTAGTAAGCGGAACGTCCTACAATGAGCAGTTCTTC
-	TRBV19	TRBD2	TRBJ2-4	CASSSSGGLAKNIQYF	TGTGCCAGTAGTTCTAGCGGGGGGCTAGCCAAAAACATTCAGTACTTC
-	TRBV6-5	-	TRBJ1-5	CASSPGGVLSQPQHF	TGTGCCAGCAGCCCCGGGGGGGTATTAAGTCAGCCCCAGCATTTT
-	TRBV4-1	TRBD1	TRBJ2-3	CASSQEGQDTDTQYF	TGCGCCAGCAGCCAAGAGGGACAGGACACAGATACGCAGTATTTT
-	TRBV7-3	-	TRBJ2-1	CASSLLGVRSYNEQFF	TGTGCCAGCAGCTTATTAGGGGTCAGGTCCTACAATGAGCAGTTCTTC
-	TRBV29-1	-	TRBJ2-3	CSVGGVSITDTQYF	TGCAGCGTGGGAGGTGTCAGCATTACAGATACGCAGTATTTT
-	TRBV19	-	TRBJ2-3	CASSIAPSPRDTQYF	TGTGCCAGTAGTATAGCCCCTAGCCCCCGGGATACGCAGTATTTT
-	TRBV27	-	TRBJ2-5	CASSLYYGGPGEQYF	TGTGCCAGCAGTTTATATTACGGGGGGCCCGGTGAGCAGTACTTC
-	TRBV28	-	TRBJ1-2	CASSQAPRLGYTF	TGTGCCAGCAGCCAGGCCCCACGGCTTGGCTACACCTTC
few	TRBV4-3	TRBD2	TRBJ2-7	CASSQGLLAGGYEQYF	TGCGCCAGCAGCCAAGGGTTACTAGCGGGAGGGTACGAGCAGTACTTC
-	TRBV28	TRBD1	TRBJ2-1	CASSSGTGVKNEQFF	TGTGCCAGCAGCTCCGGGACAGGGGTGAAAAATGAGCAGTTCTTC
-	TRBV7-2	TRBD2	TRBJ2-2	CASSLALAGGATGELFF	TGTGCCAGCAGCTTAGCACTAGCGGGGGGGGCCACCGGGGAGCTGTTTTTT
-	TRBV28	-	TRBJ1-5	CASSLTRSNQPQHF	TGTGCCAGCAGCCTTACACGTAGCAATCAGCCCCAGCATTTT
-	TRBV5-1	TRBD2	TRBJ2-1	CASSPGTSGSRGIGQFF	TGCGCCAGCAGCCCCGGGACTAGCGGGAGCCGTGGGATAGGGCAGTTCTTC
-	TRBV6-6	TRBD1	TRBJ2-7	CASSYGGTGKDREQYF	TGTGCCAGCAGTTACGGGGGGACAGGGAAAGATCGCGAGCAGTACTTC
-	TRBV28	-	TRBJ2-1	CASRLGVSSYNEQFF	TGTGCCAGCAGGCTCGGGGTCAGCTCCTACAATGAGCAGTTCTTC
-	TRBV11-1	TRBD2	TRBJ2-7	CASSLRMGLAGGTYEQYF	TGTGCCAGCAGCCTTCGAATGGGACTAGCGGGGGGCACCTACGAGCAGTACTTC
few	TRBV27	-	TRBJ1-1	CASNQGNTEAFF	TGTGCCAGCAATCAGGGGAACACTGAAGCTTTCTTT
-	TRBV2	TRBD1	TRBJ2-7	CASVPFATGGYEQYF	TGTGCCAGCGTCCCCTTTGCGACAGGGGGATACGAGCAGTACTTC